This T cell receptor (beta chain) was sequenced during a study of Ad26.COV2.S vaccination and SARS-CoV-2 variants. This clone was detected only a few times. Treatment denoted: some 20 received Ad26.COV2.S at low or high dose, single or two shots; 5 received placebo; per-sample allocation not given. Material that was analyzed had been drawn on day 63 after the first vaccine or placebo injection. The repertoire was sequenced with immunoSEQ multiplex PCR; TCRdb's copy has only in-frame clones and lacks some. The sample has approximately 400,000 clones, 83% seen once. This TCR was sampled from a person between 18 and 60 years old who received the Ad26.COV2.S COVID-19 vaccine or a placebo. The sequencing used peripheral blood, collected in a trial of Ad26.COV2.S vaccine versus placebo.

The CDR3 DNA sequence: TGTGCCAGCTCCCCTTCGGGTACTGCCTTTTCACCCCTCCACTTT. The encoded protein is CASSPSGTAFSPLHF. This chain uses TRBV5-4 with TRBJ1-6; no reliable D call. The CDR3 has 15 amino acids. From germline, CDR1 is SGHNT and CDR2 YYREEE (reference sequence). Trimming took 7 bases from V and 9 from J, leaving 20 bases between them.